This paragraph reports one T cell receptor (beta chain). This clonotype has a single count. The specificity of this receptor is unknown. Base qualities are missing; no much larger clone stands one base away. Single-read evidence is weak. Peripheral blood CD8+ and CD4+ T cells from healthy donors, Susac syndrome patients and multiple sclerosis patients were profiled using high-throughput TCR beta sequencing. The multiple sclerosis controls were treatment-naive patients whose relapsing-remitting disease, either stable or active, fulfilled the revised McDonald criteria. Bulk CD8+ and CD4+ T cells were purified by magnetic negative isolation, while CD8+ TEMRA cells were enriched using FACS. Blood was collected in EDTA tubes and processed within 24 hours, with PBMCs isolated through density gradient centrifugation. PBMCs intended for TCR sequencing were cryopreserved in liquid nitrogen and thawed later in a water bath at 37 degrees C. A purity of at least 90% was achieved for sorted or isolated CD4+, CD8+ and CD8+ TEMRA cells.

RNA was extracted using the RNeasy kit, and about 0.45 to 1 microgram was reverse transcribed with random hexamers. The immunoSEQ multiplex PCR assay, covering 54 Vbeta and 13 Jbeta segments, was used to amplify TCR beta CDR3 regions. Bias from PCR amplification was corrected by using a synthetic template baseline for primer optimization and for computational correction. The published analysis was carried out like this. Only productive sequences were kept, with reads annotated to V, D and J genes according to IMGT and analyzed in immunoSEQ Analyzer. Clonality was calculated as one minus the Shannon entropy normalized by log2 of the number of productive unique sequences. For each patient and control, public and private clones were evaluated among the 100 most prevalent clones. Clones were defined as Susac-specific when absent from the healthy and MS cohorts, from over 950 published viral clones and from other ImmuneACCESS disease sequences. TCRdb trimmed public reads at Q25 via fastp, called clones via MiXCR and kept in-frame beta chains. Under each unique CDR3 protein, matching rows form one entry showing the most common genes and DNA. The V and J calls and clone size come from TCRdb's table, not from the authors' own analysis. The sample profile shows more than 250,000 distinct CDR3 sequences; 90% to 95% of them were found once. Together, the top ten hold approximately 0.065% of the sample.

This entry belongs to a study of CD8 T cells in Susac syndrome (dated by TCRdb to between 2018 and 2021). For the study in its entirety: The study used repertoire sequencing to test whether antigen drove CD8+ T cell activation and differentiation in Susac syndrome. The research as a whole found: The number of individuals in the TCR sequencing and HLA analysis was acknowledged as relatively small.

From the germline V gene (reference sequence), CDR1 is SEHNR and CDR2 is FQNEAQ. V and J are truncated by 3 bases and 2 bases respectively, leaving an intervening sequence of 8 bases. The CDR3 sequence holds 13 residues, the cysteine and phenylalanine included. Just CDR3 DNA is preserved here, 39 bases in frame from base 1. The TCR sequence derives from a human donor with multiple sclerosis. The chain joins TRBV7-9 to TRBJ2-7; a tentative D call is TRBD1 (6 bases match). The sequencing input was CD4+ T cells from PBMCs. The nucleotide sequence is TGTGCCAGCAGCTTTACAGGGACCTACGAGCAGTACTTC. This sequence encodes CASSFTGTYEQYF.